The next 27 T cell receptor beta chains were all read from a single sample in a study of post-analysis software for immune sequencing data. These TCRs' antigens remain unknown. Overall study results and limits: Elevated frequency relative to controls characterized several TRBV segments in patients, TRBV5-6, TRBV5-1 and TRBV20-1 among them.

Tagging with unique molecular identifiers was a feature of the TCR beta cDNA libraries. MiXCR, run by TCRdb on the PCR reads, gives a single entry per CDR3 protein. Of around 260,000 distinct CDR3 sequences in the sample, just over 35% are singletons; the top ten hold around 5%. Sequenced: blood. These receptors originate from a girl between 10 and 17 years old with multiple sclerosis.

This clonotype was seen repeatedly, ten times or more. The chain is built from TRBV7-9 and TRBJ2-1; TRBD2 agrees at 7 bases. The junction had 6 bases not matched to a gene; V was cut back by 5 bases and J by 5 bases. This CDR3 is built from 14 residues. The germline V gene encodes CDR1 SEHNR and CDR2 FQNEAQ (reference sequence). CDR3 protein: CASSPGRLNNEQFF. The CDR3 region has the DNA TGTGCCAGCAGCCCCGGGAGGCTGAACAATGAGCAGTTCTTC.

In regard to this clonotype: A much larger clone is a single base away; this may be a read error. The chain carries TRBV6-5 and TRBJ1-1, with D maybe TRBD1 (5 bases). Germline values: CDR1 MNHEY, CDR2 SVGAGI. The CDR3 spans 12 residues. DNA of the CDR3: TGTGCCGGCAGTAAAAGGGGTAAGGGAACTTTCTTT. Translation: CAGSKRGKGTFF.

This clonotype was found many times. V and J are TRBV12-3 or TRBV12-4 and TRBJ1-2, with no clear D. Between the trimmed V and J ends, which lost 3 bases and 0 bases, there was a span of 5 bases. This CDR3 is built from 13 residues. The CDR3 nucleotides read TGTGCCAGCAGTTTCCTTACTAACTATGGCTACACCTTC. Protein: CASSFLTNYGYTF.

This clonotype has at least ten counts. This sequence joins TRBV5-1 and TRBJ2-3; D possibly corresponds to TRBD1 (6 bases). V was shortened by 0 bases and J by 4 bases, with 15 bases between the two germline ends. Germline CDR1 and CDR2: SGHRS and YFSETQ. The CDR3 spans 16 residues. CDR3 coding DNA: TGCGCCAGCAGCTTGGTGGCAGGGTCAGGGGCAGATACGCAGTATTTT. It is translated as CASSLVAGSGADTQYF.

This clonotype was counted only a few times. CDR3 in amino acids: CSATNRGSNQPQHF. The CDR3 DNA reads as TGCAGTGCTACGAACAGGGGAAGCAATCAGCCCCAGCATTTT. The chain joins TRBV20-1 to TRBJ1-5; 7 nucleotides agree with TRBD1. This CDR3 has 14 amino acids. From germline, CDR1 is DFQATT and CDR2 SNEGSKA (reference sequence). V was clipped by 4 bases and J by 1 base; unmatched bases: 4.

J is TRBJ1-2 and V is TRBV6-1; TRBD1 aligns across 9 bases. J was trimmed by 4 bases and V by 6 bases; bases with no gene match: 12. CDR3 size: 16 residues. The germline CDR1 and CDR2 sequences are MNHNS and SASEGT. As DNA, the CDR3 is TGTGCCAGCAGGGAACACAGGGGGCCCCTCTCCTATGGCTACACCTTC. Protein: CASREHRGPLSYGYTF.

This chain links TRBV20-1 with TRBJ1-4; no clear D. There are 13 residues in the CDR3. Trimming shortened V by 2 bases and J by 4 bases, and 8 bases separated the two germline ends. Germline CDR1 and CDR2: DFQATT and SNEGSKA (reference sequence). The DNA of the CDR3 is TGCAGTGCTAGATCGATTAATAATGAAAAACTGTTTTTT. It yields the protein CSARSINNEKLFF.

This clonotype was counted many times. V gene TRBV6-2 or TRBV6-3 combines with J gene TRBJ2-7; 7 positions match TRBD1. The CDR3 extends over 14 amino acids. Losses at the gene ends were 4 bases for V and 2 bases for J; bases not matched to a gene: 5. Germline V CDR1 and CDR2: MNHEY, SVGEGT. CDR3 in amino acids: CASSLPGQTYEQYF. The CDR3 DNA is TGTGCCAGCAGTTTACCGGGACAGACCTACGAGCAGTACTTC.

The chain couples TRBV19 to TRBJ2-2; D might be TRBD1 (6 bases). V shed 0 bases and J shed 3 bases, with 26 bases lying between them. CDR1 is LNHDA, CDR2 SQIVND, per germline (reference sequence). The CDR3 has 21 amino acids. The CDR3 DNA sequence: TGTGCCAGTAGTATAGATTATGGGACACCAAATTGGCCCTGGCACACCGGGGAGCTGTTTTTT. This codes for CASSIDYGTPNWPWHTGELFF.

V and J are TRBV29-1 and TRBJ2-7; 8 nucleotides align to TRBD1. The CDR3 loop spans 15 amino acids. V lost 6 bases to trimming and J lost 2 bases; unmatched junction nucleotides: 12. Per germline, CDR1 SQVTM and CDR2 ANQGSEA. The CDR3 region is CSVCARDRRPYEQYF. DNA for the CDR3: TGCAGCGTGTGTGCCCGGGACAGGCGACCCTACGAGCAGTACTTC.

Many counts were recorded for this clonotype. As DNA, the CDR3 is TGTGCCAGCAGTCCGGGAGGACATCAGCCCCAGCATTTT. Translated: CASSPGGHQPQHF. The chain joins TRBV6-5 to TRBJ1-5; D gene uncertain. Germline V lookup: CDR1 MNHEY, CDR2 SVGAGI. Trimming left V 5 bases short and J 5 bases short, with 10 bases between. This CDR3 contains 13 residues.

J is TRBJ2-7 and V is TRBV5-4; 8 bases line up with TRBD2. V shed 0 bases, J shed 3 bases, and the junction held 2 bases outside the gene matches. Germline lookup yields CDR1 SGHNT and CDR2 YYREEE (reference sequence). The length of the CDR3 is 14 residues. CDR3 residues: CASSLGLANYEQYF. The CDR3 DNA is TGTGCCAGCAGCTTGGGACTAGCGAACTACGAGCAGTACTTC.

Worth noting for this clonotype: A much more abundant neighbour one base away suggests this may be a read error. The chain carries TRBV20-1 and TRBJ2-3, with 7 bases identical to TRBD2. Trimming at V came to 5 bases and at J to 0 bases, leaving 5 bases not matched to a gene. The CDR3 consists of 14 residues. The germline V gene encodes CDR1 DFQATT and CDR2 SNEGSKA (reference sequence). CDR3 DNA sequence: TGCAGTGCTGTTCGGGGAGGGAGCACAGATACGCAGTATTTT. It codes for CSAVRGGSTDTQYF.

With regard to this clonotype: This clone may be a read error of a much larger clone one base away. The V call is TRBV25-1, the J call TRBJ2-7; D possibly uses TRBD1 or TRBD2 (5 bases each). This CDR3 has 11 amino acids. Trimming took off 7 bases at V and 7 bases at J, with 11 bases between the two ends. Per the germline V gene, CDR1 is MGHDK and CDR2 is SYGVNS. DNA for the CDR3: TGTGCCAGCACCGGGACCCTGGAGCAGTACTTC. Its protein is CASTGTLEQYF.

The genes are TRBV6-5 and TRBJ2-3; the D gene is possibly TRBD2 (6 bases). Looked up from germline, CDR1 is MNHEY and CDR2 is SVGAGI. Between the trimmed V and J ends, which lost 10 bases and 5 bases, there was a span of 13 bases. There are 12 residues in the CDR3. In nucleotides, the CDR3 is TGTGCCACGACGGCGGGGCGAGATACGCAGTATTTT. Its protein product is CATTAGRDTQYF.

This clonotype has at least ten counts. The rearrangement joins TRBV4-1 to TRBJ2-1, with D maybe TRBD1 (6 bases). V lost 0 bases and J lost 0, with 12 bases in between. Germline CDR1 MGHRA, CDR2 YSYEKL. This CDR3 has 17 residues. The CDR3 is CASSQDSWTASYNEQFF. The CDR3 bases are TGCGCCAGCAGCCAAGATTCGTGGACAGCCTCCTACAATGAGCAGTTCTTC.

This clonotype was counted only a few times. V is TRBV6-2 or TRBV6-3 and J is TRBJ2-2, with 10 positions matching TRBD2. The CDR3 runs to 16 residues. V lost 6 bases, J lost 0 bases, and 4 bases stayed unmatched. The germline CDR1 and CDR2 sequences are MNHEY and SVGEGT. CDR3 residues: CASRRTSGANTGELFF. CDR3 in DNA: TGTGCCAGCAGGAGGACTAGCGGAGCGAACACCGGGGAGCTGTTTTTT.

Remarks on this clonotype: Being one base from a much bigger clone, this may be a read error. The rearrangement uses TRBV7-3 and TRBJ2-3; 8 bases align to TRBD2. The CDR3 contains 14 residues. CDR1 and CDR2 from the germline V gene are SGHTA and FQGTGA. CDR3 amino acids: CTSSATSGTDTQYF. In DNA, the CDR3 is TGTACCAGCAGCGCGACTAGCGGCACAGATACGCAGTATTTT.

Ten or more counts support this clonotype. The chain uses TRBV4-1 and TRBJ2-1, with TRBD2 matching over 14 bases. CDR1 and CDR2 (germline): MGHRA, YSYEKL. With 0 bases clipped from V and 8 bases from J, the junction kept 9 bases outside the gene matches. CDR3 size: 18 residues. As DNA, the CDR3 is TGCGCCAGCAGCCAAGATTTCCCCCCGGGACTAGCGGGAGATGAGCAGTTCTTC. It specifies CASSQDFPPGLAGDEQFF.

This clonotype came up many times. The chain carries TRBV7-9 and TRBJ2-1, with no clear D. The CDR3 has 12 residues. V was cut by 5 bases and J by 9 bases, with 11 bases left in between. Germline V gene sequence: CDR1 SEHNR, CDR2 FQNEAQ (reference sequence). CDR3 nucleotides: TGTGCCAGCAGCCCGATAATACCTGAGCAGTTCTTC. Its protein product is CASSPIIPEQFF.

This clonotype showed up just a few times. V and J are TRBV5-6 and TRBJ2-3; 9 nucleotides match TRBD1. CDR1 is SGHDT, CDR2 YYEEEE, per germline. The ends lost 7 bases at V and 3 bases at J; junction bases unmatched: 3. The CDR3 covers 13 residues. CDR3 in DNA: TGTGCCAGCGTCGGGACAGGGACAGATACGCAGTATTTT. This translates into CASVGTGTDTQYF.

In its sample, this clonotype was seen many times. This rearrangement joins TRBV12-3 or TRBV12-4 to TRBJ2-1; 10 bases agree with TRBD2. The CDR3 extends over 13 amino acids. Trimming took 8 bases from V and 8 from J; bases not matched to a gene: 6. The CDR3 region has the DNA TGTGCCAGCGGGCCTAGCGGGAGAGATGAGCAGTTCTTC. Protein: CASGPSGRDEQFF.

The chain combines TRBV5-4 with TRBJ1-1; D not certain. Trimming left V 4 bases short and J 0 bases short, with 7 bases between. This CDR3 has 13 residues. Germline V gives CDR1 SGHNT, CDR2 YYREEE (reference sequence). CDR3 in amino acids: CASSTTMNTEAFF. The DNA of the CDR3 is TGTGCCAGCAGCACCACAATGAACACTGAAGCTTTCTTT.

This clonotype was seen ten or more times. This chain's CDR3 is CASSPSGTGLNEQYF. As DNA, the CDR3 is TGTGCCAGCAGCCCCTCCGGGACAGGGCTAAACGAGCAGTACTTC. The chain uses TRBV5-5 and TRBJ2-7; 9 bases are shared with TRBD1. The J segment lost 5 bases and the V segment lost 4 bases, leaving 10 bases of the junction unmatched. Germline CDR1 reads SGHKS; CDR2 reads YYEKEE (reference sequence). The CDR3 runs 15 residues.

This clonotype appeared many times. The V call is TRBV20-1, the J call TRBJ2-5; a weak D match, TRBD2 (6 bases). The CDR3 has 14 residues. V lost 7 bases and J lost 3, with 18 bases in between. CDR1 DFQATT and CDR2 SNEGSKA come from the germline V gene (reference sequence). The CDR3 DNA follows: TGCAGTGTTCCAAACCGGGACTTTGAAGAGACCCAGTACTTC. It yields the protein CSVPNRDFEETQYF.

Ten or more counts support this clonotype. The chain joins TRBV29-1 to TRBJ1-1; a possible D gene is TRBD1 (5 bases). V was clipped by 7 bases and J by 4 bases, with 10 bases between them. In germline, CDR1 is SQVTM, CDR2 ANQGSEA. The CDR3 runs 11 residues. The CDR3 reads CSAGGGTEAFF. The CDR3 DNA follows: TGCAGCGCGGGGGGAGGCACTGAAGCTTTCTTT.

In this sample, this clonotype turned up many times. This chain's CDR3 is CASSQLHSYEQYF. The CDR3 nucleotides are TGTGCCAGCAGTCAACTCCATTCCTACGAGCAGTACTTC. The chain uses TRBV28 and TRBJ2-7; D remains unclear. The germline V and J ends were trimmed by 5 bases and 1 base, with 9 bases remaining between them. This CDR3 has 13 amino acids. Germline CDR1 is MDHEN and CDR2 is SYDVKM. Filled out from reference TRBV28 and TRBJ2-7, the complete variable domain reads DVKVTQSSRYLVKRTGEKVFLECVQDMDHENMFWYRQDPGLGLRLIYFSYDVKMKEKGDIPEGYSVSREKKERFSLILESASTNQTSMYLCASSQLHSYEQYFGPGTRLTVT.